This T cell receptor (beta chain) was found in a study of OX40 agonist ivuxolimab in advanced cancers. Study summary: Patient treatment consisted of intravenous ivuxolimab administration every 2 weeks at 0.01 to 10 mg/kg.

Some clones are missing from TCRdb's copy, which holds only in-frame ones; the method was immunoSEQ multiplex PCR. The data show roughly 69,000 clones, with 85% to 90% seen just once and 3.5% to 5% held by the top ten. Trimming stripped 8 bases from V and 6 bases from J, with 11 bases between. CDR1 is MNHEY and CDR2 is SVGAGI in the germline V gene. This CDR3 comprises 11 residues. The TCR was taken from an adult with an advanced solid tumor such as melanoma, head and neck, liver or kidney cancer. V gene TRBV6-5 combines with J gene TRBJ2-7, with D maybe TRBD1 (5 bases). The specimen was CD4+ or CD8+ T cells sorted from blood, collected in a trial of the OX40 agonist ivuxolimab. The CDR3 DNA follows: TGTGCCAGCCGGCAGGGCGGCGAGCAGTACTTC. It encodes CASRQGGEQYF.